Only a few counts were recorded for the clone carrying this T cell receptor (beta chain). The antigen remains unidentified. The data were obtained in a study of T cells in Graves' hyperthyroidism and ophthalmopathy. Template material for amplifying TCR beta CDR3 regions consisted of RNA transcripts. TCR CDR3 regions were first amplified by RT-PCR with HTBI primers. MiXCR, applied by TCRdb to the multiplex PCR reads, yields one record per CDR3 protein. The sample lists a few hundred thousand distinct CDR3 sequences, about 20% occurring once. Study results and limitations: Median prediction lead before ophthalmopathy onset was 6.5 months with the model.

Researchers barred patients who had uncontrolled infection, other autoimmune disease, pregnancy or lactation. Sequences were obtained from blood. The receptor comes from a man younger than 35 with Graves' hyperthyroidism.

The CDR3 sequence is CASSYAPGRTEAFF. The CDR3 nucleotides read TGTGCCAGCAGTTATGCGCCAGGGAGAACTGAAGCTTTCTTT. This rearrangement joins TRBV6-5 to TRBJ1-1, with a possible D match to TRBD1 (5 bases). The CDR3 consists of 14 residues. V gave up 3 bases and J gave up 5 bases, with 13 bases separating them. Germline-derived CDR1 and CDR2 are MNHEY and SVGAGI.